This passage covers 21 T cell receptor beta chains from one sample sequenced in a study of control samples from healthy donors and cancer patients. Sequenced by immunoSEQ multiplex PCR; TCRdb stores in-frame clones only, minus some. Seen here are some 98,000 clones, approximately 88% observed once, and the top ten hold more than 30%. The sequencing sample was made of PBMCs. The receptors stem from a man between 70 and 80 years old with lung cancer.

The chain carries TRBV7-9 and TRBJ2-6; no clear D. Germline assignment: CDR1 SEHNR and CDR2 FQNEAQ (reference sequence). Trimming shortened V by 5 bases and J by 0 bases, and 5 bases separated the two germline ends. The CDR3 is made up of 14 amino acids. CDR3 bases: TGTGCCAGCAGCCTAGTCTCTGGGGCCAACGTCCTGACTTTC. It encodes CASSLVSGANVLTF.

This clone was picked up a small number of times. The V gene is TRBV6-1, the J gene TRBJ1-1; a weak D match, TRBD1 (6 bases). Germline V CDR1 and CDR2: MNHNS, SASEGT. V was clipped by 2 bases and J by 8 bases, with 15 bases between them. This CDR3 comprises 14 residues. CDR3 DNA sequence: TGTGCCAGCAGTGAATATACAGGGAAAGGAGAAGCTTTCTTT. The encoded protein is CASSEYTGKGEAFF.

The V gene is TRBV9, the J gene TRBJ2-2; D perhaps matches TRBD2 (6 bases). The CDR3 length is 14 residues. V gave up 4 bases and J gave up 7 bases, with 14 bases separating them. Looked up from germline, CDR1 is SGDLS and CDR2 is YYNGEE. For the CDR3, the DNA is TGTGCCAGCAGCCCCCGCGGGGCGGTCGGGGAGCTGTTTTTT. Translating gives CASSPRGAVGELFF.

This clone has just a few counts. The chain recombines TRBV6-2 or TRBV6-3 with TRBJ2-7, with D possibly TRBD2 on 5 matching bases. The CDR3 is made up of 14 amino acids. Looked up from germline, CDR1 is MNHEY and CDR2 is SVGEGT. Trimming cost V 1 base and J 4 bases, with 11 bases left between them. The CDR3 DNA sequence: TGTGCCAGCAGTTACTATGGGCTAGCATACGAGCAGTACTTC. Translation gives CASSYYGLAYEQYF.

In DNA form, the CDR3 reads TGCGCCAGCAGCTTGGAGCCAGCGGTGGTCACTGAAGCTTTCTTT. Protein sequence: CASSLEPAVVTEAFF. The chain is built from TRBV5-1 and TRBJ1-1; D remains unclear. Germline CDR1 and CDR2: SGHRS and YFSETQ. Trimming left V 0 bases short and J 4 bases short, with 13 bases between. The CDR3 sequence is 15 residues long.

The chain links TRBV9 to TRBJ1-6, with D uncertain. This CDR3 has 18 residues. Germline CDR1 reads SGDLS; CDR2 reads YYNGEE. V lost 0 bases and J 6 bases, leaving 19 bases between the germline ends. As DNA, the CDR3 is TGTGCCAGCAGCGTAGGGGAGGCTAACAGTGCGAGTAATTCACCCCTCCACTTT. Amino acid sequence: CASSVGEANSASNSPLHF. Full variable domain (outside the CDR3, taken from reference TRBV9 and TRBJ1-6): DSGVTQTPKHLITATGQRVTLRCSPRSGDLSVYWYQQSLDQGLQFLIQYYNGEERAKGNILERFSAQQFPDLHSELNLSSLELGDSALYFCASSVGEANSASNSPLHFGNGTRLTVT.

The chain uses TRBV10-1 and TRBJ1-2; unclear D gene. The germline V and J ends were trimmed by 0 bases and 6 bases, with 8 bases remaining between them. CDR3 length: 13 residues. Germline CDR1 and CDR2: WNHNN and SYGVQD (reference sequence). The CDR3 DNA is TGCGCCAGCAGTGAGTCGACCGGGAATGGCTACACCTTC. Translated: CASSESTGNGYTF.

This clone has only one observation. This chain connects TRBV15 to TRBJ2-7; a possible D gene is TRBD2 (5 bases). V lost 0 bases and J 7 bases, leaving 16 bases between the germline ends. Per germline, CDR1 LNHNV and CDR2 YYDKDF (reference sequence). The CDR3 is made up of 15 amino acids. CDR3 loop: CATSREGRGLNEQYF. The CDR3 nucleotides are TGTGCCACCAGCAGAGAGGGTAGAGGGTTGAATGAGCAGTACTTC. Together with reference TRBV15 and TRBJ2-7, the CDR3 gives the full variable domain: DAMVIQNPRYQVTQFGKPVTLSCSQTLNHNVMYWYQQKSSQAPKLLFHYYDKDFNNEADTPDNFQSRRPNTSFCFLDIRSPGLGDTAMYLCATSREGRGLNEQYFGPGTRLTVT.

This clone was detected many times. This chain joins TRBV21-1 and TRBJ1-5; the D segment call TRBD1 is taken from the table without a DNA check. TRBV21-1 is labeled a pseudogene. CDR3 length: 11 residues. The CDR3 region is CGQGGNQPQHF. Written as DNA, the CDR3 is TGTGGACAGGGCGGGAATCAGCCCCAGCATTTT.

This clone was seen a few times. This rearrangement joins TRBV19 to TRBJ1-1; D gene unclear. The CDR3 covers 12 residues. V was cut by 6 bases and J by 4 bases, with 9 bases left in between. CDR1 is LNHDA and CDR2 is SQIVND in the germline V gene (reference sequence). The CDR3 coding sequence is TGTGCCAGTAGCAATTGGGCCACTGAAGCTTTCTTT. As protein: CASSNWATEAFF.

This clone occurred many times. The chain combines TRBV10-1 with TRBJ2-7; D is perhaps TRBD1 or TRBD2 (5 bases each). The length of the CDR3 is 11 residues. In germline, CDR1 is WNHNN, CDR2 SYGVQD (reference sequence). Trimming removed 3 bases from V and 10 bases from J, with 10 bases in between. CDR3 coding DNA: TGCGCCAGCAGTGACTTGGGGGTCCAGTACTTC. As protein: CASSDLGVQYF.

The rearrangement uses TRBV9 and TRBJ2-1, with 12 bases that match TRBD2. Germline CDR1 reads SGDLS; CDR2 reads YYNGEE. The length of the CDR3 is 16 residues. Trimming took 5 bases from V and 8 from J; bases not matched to a gene: 11. The CDR3 region has the DNA TGTGCCAGCAGTGAAGGACTAGCGGGGTTTTTTGATGAGCAGTTCTTC. Translation: CASSEGLAGFFDEQFF.

The chain couples TRBV18 to TRBJ1-3; D remains ambiguous. The germline V and J ends were trimmed by 3 bases and 2 bases, with 14 bases remaining between them. Germline CDR1 KGHSH, CDR2 LQKENI. The length of the CDR3 is 16 residues. CDR3 sequence (DNA): TGTGCCAGCTCACCTTCAGCGCCGGGGACTGGAAACACCATATATTTT. Translated: CASSPSAPGTGNTIYF. Based on the CDR3 plus reference TRBV18 and TRBJ1-3, the full variable domain is NAGVMQNPRHLVRRRGQEARLRCSPMKGHSHVYWYRQLPEEGLKFMVYLQKENIIDESGMPKERFSAEFPKEGPSILRIQQVVRGDSAAYFCASSPSAPGTGNTIYFGEGSWLTVV.

This clone has only one observation. The rearrangement uses TRBV24-1 and TRBJ2-3; 7 nucleotides agree with TRBD1. Per germline, CDR1 KGHDR and CDR2 SFDVKD. CDR3 size: 14 residues. Trimming took 9 bases from V and 1 from J; bases not matched to a gene: 6. The CDR3, as DNA: TGTGCCACCGGGGACAGTCCCCGCACAGATACGCAGTATTTT. This sequence encodes CATGDSPRTDTQYF.

This chain joins TRBV7-9 and TRBJ2-7, with TRBD1 matching 7 bases. The germline CDR1 and CDR2 sequences are SEHNR and FQNEAQ (reference sequence). There are 14 residues in the CDR3. Trimming at V came to 3 bases and at J to 2 bases, leaving 4 bases not matched to a gene. The CDR3 protein is CASSFRTGPYEQYF. For the CDR3, the DNA is TGTGCCAGCAGCTTCCGGACAGGACCCTACGAGCAGTACTTC.

The gene calls are TRBV27 and TRBJ2-7, with D possibly matching TRBD1 (6 bases). Trimming pared 5 bases from V and 3 bases from J, leaving 20 bases between. In germline, CDR1 is MNHEY, CDR2 SMNVEV (reference sequence). This CDR3 region has 16 residues. The CDR3 DNA is TGTGCCAGCAGTCTTTCGACAGGTATTCGGTACTACGAGCAGTACTTC. Its protein is CASSLSTGIRYYEQYF.

The chain is built from TRBV27 and TRBJ2-2; weak D call: TRBD1 (5 bases). V was pared by 6 bases and J by 3 bases, with 11 bases between. This CDR3 is 14 amino acids long. The germline gives CDR1 MNHEY, CDR2 SMNVEV (reference sequence). Written as DNA, the CDR3 is TGTGCCAGCAGACTCAGGGTATACACCGGGGAGCTGTTTTTT. Translating it yields CASRLRVYTGELFF.

This chain links TRBV2 with TRBJ1-2; D gene ambiguous. The CDR3 totals 15 residues. The V end was cut by 3 bases, the J end by 5 bases, with 16 bases between. Germline CDR1 SNHLY, CDR2 FYNNEI. This CDR3 reads CASSDFVEAGYGYTF. The DNA of the CDR3 is TGTGCCAGCAGTGACTTTGTGGAGGCCGGTTATGGCTACACCTTC.

The genes are TRBV5-1 and TRBJ1-2, with D perhaps TRBD1 (6 bases). The CDR3 has 14 amino acids. V lost 1 base and J lost 5, with 12 bases in between. Germline assignment: CDR1 SGHRS and CDR2 YFSETQ. CDR3 sequence (DNA): TGCGCCAGCAGCTTGAGTGCAGGGGTGTATGGCTACACCTTC. This encodes CASSLSAGVYGYTF. The variable domain in full, completed from reference TRBV5-1 and TRBJ1-2, reads KAGVTQTPRYLIKTRGQQVTLSCSPISGHRSVSWYQQTPGQGLQFLFEYFSETQRNKGNFPGRFSGRQFSNSRSEMNVSTLELGDSALYLCASSLSAGVYGYTFGSGTRLTVV.

This chain joins TRBV19 and TRBJ2-7; D tentatively reads TRBD1 or TRBD2 (5 bases each). There are 15 residues in the CDR3. Trimming took off 5 bases at V and 2 bases at J, with 16 bases between the two ends. Germline values: CDR1 LNHDA, CDR2 SQIVND (reference sequence). In nucleotides, the CDR3 is TGTGCCAGTAGTGCCCAGACGGGGCGGACCTACGAGCAGTACTTC. Translation gives CASSAQTGRTYEQYF.

The chain combines TRBV7-8 with TRBJ2-7; D tentatively fits TRBD1 or TRBD2 (5 bases each). Germline loops: CDR1 SGHVS, CDR2 FQNEAQ. The ends were cut back, 1 base at V and 3 bases at J, with 16 bases in the middle. This CDR3 region has 16 residues. The CDR3 spells CASSLEPGSPLYEQYF. In nucleotides, the CDR3 is TGTGCCAGCAGCTTAGAGCCAGGGAGCCCCCTCTACGAGCAGTACTTC.